Below are 30 T cell receptor beta chains sequenced from a single sample in a study of blood T cells in healthy people across ages. The use of a sample-barcoded 5' primer and a J-beta primer mix characterized a second PCR of roughly 6 to 11 cycles. TCRdb re-analysed the 5' RACE reads in MiXCR, keeping a single row per CDR3 protein. This table holds some 1.5 million distinct CDR3 sequences, 28% found once. Sequencing input: blood. Receptor source: a woman under 40 in good health.

DNA of the CDR3: TGTGCCAGCAGGGGGGCCATATTCACTGAAGCTTTCTTT. It translates to CASRGAIFTEAFF. The chain is built from TRBV2 and TRBJ1-1, with D perhaps TRBD1 (6 bases). The CDR3 contains 13 residues. The germline gives CDR1 SNHLY, CDR2 FYNNEI. The V and J ends lost 6 bases and 4 bases respectively, with 12 bases between them.

This clonotype was seen just once. The V and J genes are TRBV10-3 and TRBJ1-6; no reliable D call. CDR1 is ENHRY and CDR2 is SYGVKD in the germline V gene. With 3 bases removed from V and 5 bases from J, the gap between germline ends came to 20 bases. The CDR3 contains 18 residues. The CDR3 nucleotides read TGTGCCATCAGTGATCCCGCGGGCCAGAATATCGATAATTCACCCCTCCACTTT. Encoded protein: CAISDPAGQNIDNSPLHF.

V and J are TRBV2 and TRBJ2-1, with D possibly being TRBD1 (6 bases). The CDR3 loop spans 12 amino acids. Germline CDR1 and CDR2: SNHLY and FYNNEI. With 6 bases removed from V and 9 bases from J, the gap between germline ends came to 12 bases. CDR3 loop: CASRNREREQFF. In DNA form, the CDR3 reads TGTGCCAGCAGAAACAGGGAGCGTGAGCAGTTCTTC.

The chain couples TRBV29-1 to TRBJ2-1; D gene ambiguous. The CDR3 has 16 amino acids. Germline V gene lookup returns CDR1 SQVTM and CDR2 ANQGSEA. Trimming pared 3 bases from V and 0 bases from J, leaving 15 bases between. The CDR3 region is CSVEKFVRLSYNEQFF. In DNA, the CDR3 is TGCAGCGTTGAGAAATTCGTGCGACTCTCCTACAATGAGCAGTTCTTC.

In its sample, this clonotype was seen a few times. The V call is TRBV20-1, the J call TRBJ2-5, with TRBD2 matching 8 bases. The CDR3 loop spans 16 amino acids. Germline assignment: CDR1 DFQATT and CDR2 SNEGSKA (reference sequence). The junction had 12 bases not matched to a gene; V was cut back by 1 base and J by 5 bases. The CDR3 here is CSARGTASGRKETQYF. CDR3 coding DNA: TGCAGTGCTAGAGGGACAGCCAGCGGGAGAAAGGAGACCCAGTACTTC.

The chain joins TRBV6-6 to TRBJ1-1, with D unresolved. Trimming took 0 bases from V and 3 from J, leaving 11 bases between them. Germline values: CDR1 MNHNY, CDR2 SVGAGI (reference sequence). This CDR3 region has 15 residues. The DNA of the CDR3 is TGTGCCAGCAGTTACTCGTTGAGGGAGCACACTGAAGCTTTCTTT. It is translated as CASSYSLREHTEAFF.

This chain links TRBV24-1 with TRBJ2-5; D perhaps matches TRBD2 (6 bases). Germline lookup yields CDR1 KGHDR and CDR2 SFDVKD. This CDR3 region has 15 residues. Trimming removed 4 bases at V and 1 base at J, with 12 bases between. The CDR3 sequence: CATSDARGSQETQYF. The CDR3 bases are TGTGCCACCAGTGACGCGCGGGGATCCCAAGAGACCCAGTACTTC.

This clonotype was seen only a few times. The chain carries TRBV11-2 and TRBJ2-7; TRBD1 aligns across 9 bases. CDR1 and CDR2 (germline): SGHAT, FQNNGV. The ends lost 5 bases at V and 3 bases at J; junction bases unmatched: 5. The CDR3 has 14 residues. The CDR3, as DNA: TGTGCCAGCAGCCGATCGGACAGGGGCTACGAGCAGTACTTC. Amino acid sequence: CASSRSDRGYEQYF.

This chain connects TRBV3-1 to TRBJ2-1; D is ambiguous. This CDR3 contains 12 residues. V lost 2 bases and J 7 bases, leaving 6 bases between the germline ends. Germline CDR1 is LGHDT and CDR2 is YNNKEL (reference sequence). The CDR3 sequence: CASSQWRNEQFF. CDR3 DNA sequence: TGTGCCAGCAGCCAATGGCGGAATGAGCAGTTCTTC.

The genes are TRBV5-6 and TRBJ2-7, with 9 bases identical to TRBD1. The CDR3 is made up of 14 amino acids. The V segment lost 7 bases and the J segment 5 bases; nucleotides outside the gene matches: 10. Per the germline V gene, CDR1 is SGHDT and CDR2 is YYEEEE. The CDR3 coding sequence is TGTGCCAGCGTCGGGACAGGGAATATAAACGAGCAGTACTTC. Translating gives CASVGTGNINEQYF.

This clonotype was observed a single time. J is TRBJ2-1 and V is TRBV2; tentatively, D is TRBD1 or TRBD2 (5 bases each). Between the trimmed V and J ends, which lost 9 bases and 13 bases, there was a span of 25 bases. Germline values: CDR1 SNHLY, CDR2 FYNNEI. This CDR3 spans 14 amino acids. CDR3 in DNA: TGTGCCAGTGATACTAGTCCCCCACTCGGGACCCAGTTCTTC. It is translated as CASDTSPPLGTQFF.

V is TRBV20-1 and J is TRBJ2-7; D call uncertain. The CDR3 loop spans 15 amino acids. With 1 base removed from V and 0 bases from J, the gap between germline ends came to 13 bases. Germline CDR1 is DFQATT and CDR2 is SNEGSKA (reference sequence). The CDR3 coding sequence is TGCAGTGCTAGAGTTTCGACCGTCGGCTCCTACGAGCAGTACTTC. Its translation: CSARVSTVGSYEQYF.

V usage is TRBV18 and J usage is TRBJ2-7, with 11 bases fitting TRBD2. This CDR3 spans 15 amino acids. Looked up from germline, CDR1 is KGHSH and CDR2 is LQKENI. With V trimmed by 4 bases and J by 2 bases, 4 bases remained unmatched. The DNA for the CDR3 is TGTGCCAGCTCACTACTAGCGGGAGTACCCTACGAGCAGTACTTC. It yields the protein CASSLLAGVPYEQYF.

This clonotype was seen a few times. Germline is not matched at one junction end, which may reflect a read error. The rearrangement uses TRBV20-1 and TRBJ2-7; D may be TRBD2 (5 bases). CDR1 and CDR2 from the germline V gene are DFQATT and SNEGSKA (reference sequence). The CDR3 spans 15 residues. Here the CDR3 reads CSVRESTRPTYEQYF. CDR3 DNA sequence: TGCAGTGTTAGAGAGAGCACTAGACCAACCTACGAGCAGTACTTC.

This chain links TRBV2 with TRBJ2-1; D possibly corresponds to TRBD1 (5 bases). V gave up 7 bases and J gave up 8 bases, with 18 bases separating them. Per the germline V gene, CDR1 is SNHLY and CDR2 is FYNNEI. This CDR3 comprises 14 residues. CDR3 protein: CASKIQGPRDEQFF. The CDR3 nucleotides are TGTGCCAGCAAAATTCAGGGTCCAAGGGATGAGCAGTTCTTC.

This clonotype is a singleton in its sample. This may stem from a read error, because a much larger clone lies one nucleotide away. The rearrangement uses TRBV29-1 and TRBJ2-5; 8 bases align to TRBD2. V was clipped by 6 bases and J by 3 bases; unmatched bases: 6. The CDR3 consists of 13 residues. Germline V CDR1 and CDR2: SQVTM, ANQGSEA. This CDR3 reads CSVNSGREETQYF. CDR3 DNA: TGCAGCGTCAACAGCGGGAGAGAAGAGACCCAGTACTTC.

This clonotype was observed at least ten times. The gene calls are TRBV10-2 and TRBJ2-1, with a possible D match to TRBD1 (6 bases). CDR3 length equals 19 residues. The V gene lost 4 bases and the J gene lost 5 bases, with 27 bases spanning the gap. Germline V gene lookup returns CDR1 WSHSY and CDR2 SAAADI. The DNA for the CDR3 is TGCGCCAGCAGTGGCTGGGGGCGTAGGGGATTGCGGGCTCACAATGAGCAGTTCTTC. This sequence encodes CASSGWGRRGLRAHNEQFF.

Many counts were recorded for this clonotype. The CDR3 protein is CASSQPGLAGLREQFF. In DNA form, the CDR3 reads TGCGCCAGCAGCCAGCCGGGACTAGCGGGCCTCCGTGAGCAGTTCTTC. V usage is TRBV4-1 and J usage is TRBJ2-1; 12 bases are a match to TRBD2. The CDR3 runs 16 residues. Germline V CDR1 and CDR2: MGHRA, YSYEKL. Trimming removed 3 bases from V and 9 bases from J; junction bases left unmatched: 9.

This clonotype was observed a few times. The chain links TRBV7-9 to TRBJ2-1, with D uncertain. V shed 4 bases and J shed 10 bases, with 17 bases lying between them. CDR1 and CDR2 from the germline V gene are SEHNR and FQNEAQ (reference sequence). The CDR3 is 14 residues long. The CDR3 DNA sequence: TGTGCCAGCAGCTCGACAACGGGTCACGACGAGCAGTTCTTC. Its protein product is CASSSTTGHDEQFF.

The chain uses TRBV7-3 and TRBJ2-5, with 8 positions matching TRBD1. From germline, CDR1 is SGHTA and CDR2 FQGTGA. The CDR3 is made up of 14 amino acids. V lost 5 bases, J lost 2 bases, and 4 bases stayed unmatched. The CDR3 DNA follows: TGTGCCAGCAGCCCACAGGGGGTGCAAGAGACCCAGTACTTC. Amino acids: CASSPQGVQETQYF.

The sample holds a few counts of this clonotype. V gene TRBV6-5 combines with J gene TRBJ1-1; the D gene is possibly TRBD1 (5 bases). Germline CDR1 is MNHEY and CDR2 is SVGAGI. Trimming removed 0 bases from V and 1 base from J, with 12 bases in between. This CDR3 has 16 amino acids. The CDR3 sequence: CASSYSGSGPNTEAFF. CDR3 nucleotide sequence: TGTGCCAGCAGTTACTCGGGATCAGGGCCGAACACTGAAGCTTTCTTT.

The chain links TRBV29-1 to TRBJ1-1, with 10 bases matching TRBD1. The length of the CDR3 is 11 residues. V trimming: 6 bases; J trimming: 8 bases; junction bases outside the gene matches: 3. CDR1 is SQVTM, CDR2 ANQGSEA, per germline. The CDR3 spells CSVGDRGEAFF. In DNA, the CDR3 is TGCAGCGTCGGGGACAGGGGAGAAGCTTTCTTT.

This clonotype was counted between two and nine times. This sequence joins TRBV12-3 or TRBV12-4 and TRBJ2-7, with TRBD1 as a possible D gene (7 bases). This CDR3 is 14 amino acids long. V lost 4 bases to trimming and J lost 9 bases, with 19 bases between them. The CDR3 DNA reads TGTGCCAGCAGTTCGACCGGACAGGAGGGTGTGCAGTACTTC. Translating it yields CASSSTGQEGVQYF.

This clonotype was counted only a few times. V is TRBV20-1 and J is TRBJ2-1; no reliable D call. This CDR3 is 14 amino acids long. Trimming shortened V by 0 bases and J by 8 bases, and 14 bases separated the two germline ends. In germline, CDR1 is DFQATT, CDR2 SNEGSKA (reference sequence). Here the CDR3 reads CSARDAFLGDEQFF. DNA of the CDR3: TGCAGTGCTAGAGATGCGTTCTTGGGCGATGAGCAGTTCTTC.

As to this clonotype: A read error may produce the germline difference seen at one junction end. The genes are TRBV11-3 and TRBJ2-1, with unresolved D. The CDR3 has 14 amino acids. Germline V CDR1 and CDR2: SGHNT, YENEEA. This chain's CDR3 is CANSRRNGYDEQFF. CDR3 nucleotides: TGTGCCAACAGCCGCCGGAACGGCTATGATGAGCAGTTCTTC.

This clonotype was detected only a few times. This chain joins TRBV20-1 and TRBJ2-5; 7 bases map to TRBD2. Germline CDR1 reads DFQATT; CDR2 reads SNEGSKA (reference sequence). This CDR3 contains 12 residues. CDR3 region: CGGGEREETQYF. Here the CDR3 DNA reads TGCGGCGGGGGAGAGAGGGAAGAGACCCAGTACTTC.

This clonotype came up a few times. The chain has TRBV9 and TRBJ1-1, with 7 bases lining up with TRBD1. The V and J ends lost 3 bases and 4 bases, in that order; junction bases with no gene match: 6. Germline V gene sequence: CDR1 SGDLS, CDR2 YYNGEE. This CDR3 contains 14 residues. The CDR3 nucleotides are TGTGCCAGCAGCGCTAACAGGGGAGGCACTGAAGCTTTCTTT. Its protein is CASSANRGGTEAFF.

This clonotype has ten or more counts. J is TRBJ2-1 and V is TRBV12-3 or TRBV12-4; TRBD1 might be the D (6 bases). V lost 8 bases to trimming and J lost 10 bases, with 15 bases between them. This CDR3 is built from 12 residues. The CDR3 is CASRRDTPEQFF. CDR3 bases: TGTGCCAGCCGAAGGGACACACCGGAGCAGTTCTTC.

Ten or more counts support this clonotype. This chain connects TRBV20-1 to TRBJ1-2; 10 bases map to TRBD1. The CDR3 extends over 13 amino acids. Germline-derived CDR1 and CDR2 are DFQATT and SNEGSKA (reference sequence). The ends lost 5 bases at V and 7 bases at J; junction bases unmatched: 7. CDR3 sequence (DNA): TGCAGTGCTCCTTGGGACAGGGGCGGTGGCTACACCTTC. This sequence encodes CSAPWDRGGGYTF.

With respect to this clonotype: This may come from a read error, since a much larger clone is one base off. The CDR3 is CASSPQGDWGYEQYF. CDR3 DNA sequence: TGTGCCAGCAGCCCGCAGGGAGACTGGGGCTACGAGCAGTACTTC. The J gene is TRBJ2-7, the V gene TRBV3-1; either TRBD1 or TRBD2 may supply D (5 bases each). Trimming left V 4 bases short and J 3 bases short, with 16 bases between. Germline V CDR1 and CDR2: LGHDT, YNNKEL (reference sequence). The length of the CDR3 is 15 residues.